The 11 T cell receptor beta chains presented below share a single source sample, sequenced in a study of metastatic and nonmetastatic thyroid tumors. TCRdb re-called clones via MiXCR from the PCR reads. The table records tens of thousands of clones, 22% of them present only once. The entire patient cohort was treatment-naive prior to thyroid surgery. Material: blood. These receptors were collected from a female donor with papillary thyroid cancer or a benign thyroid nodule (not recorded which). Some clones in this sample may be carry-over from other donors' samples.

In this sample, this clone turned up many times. The CDR3 DNA reads TGTGCCAGCAGCCAAGGGCCCGAGGAATACGAGCAGTACTTC. Its translation is CASSQGPEEYEQYF. V usage is TRBV3-1 and J usage is TRBJ2-7; D ambiguous. The CDR3 is made up of 14 amino acids. CDR1 and CDR2 from the germline V gene are LGHDT and YNNKEL (reference sequence). V was trimmed by 1 base and J by 4 bases, leaving 11 bases between them.

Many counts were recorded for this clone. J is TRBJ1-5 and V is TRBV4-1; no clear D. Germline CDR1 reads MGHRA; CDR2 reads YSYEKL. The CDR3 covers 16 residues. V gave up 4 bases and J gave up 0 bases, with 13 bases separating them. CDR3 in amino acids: CASSPEGEYSNQPQHF. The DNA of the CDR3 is TGCGCCAGCAGCCCTGAGGGTGAATATAGCAATCAGCCCCAGCATTTT.

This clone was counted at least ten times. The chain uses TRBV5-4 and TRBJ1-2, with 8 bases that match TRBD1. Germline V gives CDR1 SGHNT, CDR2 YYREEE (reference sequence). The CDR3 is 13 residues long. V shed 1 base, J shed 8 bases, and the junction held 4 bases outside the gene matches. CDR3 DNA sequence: TGTGCCAGCAGCTTGCAGGGGGCGCAAGGCTACACCTTC. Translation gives CASSLQGAQGYTF.

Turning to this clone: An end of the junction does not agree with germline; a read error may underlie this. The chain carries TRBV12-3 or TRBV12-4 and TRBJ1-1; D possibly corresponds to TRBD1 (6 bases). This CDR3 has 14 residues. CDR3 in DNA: TGTGGCAGCAGTAAGACAGGTGAGGACACTGAAGCTTTCTTT. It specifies CGSSKTGEDTEAFF.

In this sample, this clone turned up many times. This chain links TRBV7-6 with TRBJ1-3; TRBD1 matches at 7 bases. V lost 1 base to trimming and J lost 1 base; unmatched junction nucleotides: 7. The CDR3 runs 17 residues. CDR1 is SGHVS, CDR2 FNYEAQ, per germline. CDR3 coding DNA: TGTGCCAGCAGCTTAGTAACCGGGACAGTATCTGGAAACACCATATATTTT. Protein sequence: CASSLVTGTVSGNTIYF.

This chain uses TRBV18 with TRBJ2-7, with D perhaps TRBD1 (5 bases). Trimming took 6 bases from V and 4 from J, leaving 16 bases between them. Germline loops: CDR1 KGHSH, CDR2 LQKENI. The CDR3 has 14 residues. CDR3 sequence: CASSLLTGTYEQYF. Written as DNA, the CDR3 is TGTGCCAGCTCCCTTCTAACAGGTACGTACGAGCAGTACTTC.

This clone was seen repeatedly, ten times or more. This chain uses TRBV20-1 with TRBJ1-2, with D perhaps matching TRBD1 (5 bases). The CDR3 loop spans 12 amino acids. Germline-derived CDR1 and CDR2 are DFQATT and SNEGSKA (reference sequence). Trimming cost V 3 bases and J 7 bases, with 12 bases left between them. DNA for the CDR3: TGCAGTGCTAGCCTAGAGGGGCGTGGCTACACCTTC. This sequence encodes CSASLEGRGYTF.

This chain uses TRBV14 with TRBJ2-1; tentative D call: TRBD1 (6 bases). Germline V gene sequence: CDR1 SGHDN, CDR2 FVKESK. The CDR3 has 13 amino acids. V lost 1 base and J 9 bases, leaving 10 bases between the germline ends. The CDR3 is CASSQVGGSEQFF. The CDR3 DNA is TGTGCCAGCAGCCAAGTTGGGGGCAGTGAGCAGTTCTTC.

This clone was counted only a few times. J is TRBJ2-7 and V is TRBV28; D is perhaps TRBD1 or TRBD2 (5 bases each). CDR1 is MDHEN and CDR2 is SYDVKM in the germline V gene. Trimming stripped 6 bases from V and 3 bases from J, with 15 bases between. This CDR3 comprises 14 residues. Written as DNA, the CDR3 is TGTGCCAGCAGCCGGGACGGGGTAAGCTACGAGCAGTACTTC. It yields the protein CASSRDGVSYEQYF.

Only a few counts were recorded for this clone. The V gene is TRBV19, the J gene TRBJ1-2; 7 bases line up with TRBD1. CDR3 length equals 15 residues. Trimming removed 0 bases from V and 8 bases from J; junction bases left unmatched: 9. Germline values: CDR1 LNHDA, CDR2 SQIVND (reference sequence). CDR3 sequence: CASSIDLQGFRGYTF. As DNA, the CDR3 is TGTGCCAGTAGTATAGACTTACAGGGGTTTCGGGGCTACACCTTC.

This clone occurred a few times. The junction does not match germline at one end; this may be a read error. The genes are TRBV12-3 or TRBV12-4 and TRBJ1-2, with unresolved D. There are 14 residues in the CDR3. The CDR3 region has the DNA TGTGCCAGCGGTTTCGGAGACCGGGTCTATGGCTACACCTTC. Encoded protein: CASGFGDRVYGYTF.